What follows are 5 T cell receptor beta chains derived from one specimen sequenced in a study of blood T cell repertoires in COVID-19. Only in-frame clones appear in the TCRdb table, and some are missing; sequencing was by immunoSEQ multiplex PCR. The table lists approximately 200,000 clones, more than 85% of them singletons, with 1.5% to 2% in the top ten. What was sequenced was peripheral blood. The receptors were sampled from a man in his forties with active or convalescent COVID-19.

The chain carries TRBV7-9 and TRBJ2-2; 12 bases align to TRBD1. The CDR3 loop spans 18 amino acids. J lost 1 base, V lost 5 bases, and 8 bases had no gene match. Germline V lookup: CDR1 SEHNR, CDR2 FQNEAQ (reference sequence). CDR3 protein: CASSPGQGASGNTGELFF. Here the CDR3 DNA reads TGTGCCAGCAGCCCGGGACAGGGGGCTTCGGGGAACACCGGGGAGCTGTTTTTT. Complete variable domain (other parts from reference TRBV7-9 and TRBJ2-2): DTGVSQNPRHKITKRGQNVTFRCDPISEHNRLYWYRQTLGQGPEFLTYFQNEAQLEKSRLLSDRFSAERPKGSFSTLEIQRTEQGDSAMYLCASSPGQGASGNTGELFFGEGSRLTVL.

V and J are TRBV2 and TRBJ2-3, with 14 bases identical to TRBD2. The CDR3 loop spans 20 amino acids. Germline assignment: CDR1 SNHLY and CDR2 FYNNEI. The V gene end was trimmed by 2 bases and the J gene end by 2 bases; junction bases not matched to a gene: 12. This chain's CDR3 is CASSESRTSGGFDHTDTQYF. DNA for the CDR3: TGTGCCAGCAGTGAATCCCGGACTAGCGGGGGGTTTGATCACACAGATACGCAGTATTTT. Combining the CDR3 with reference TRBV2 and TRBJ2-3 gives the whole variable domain EPEVTQTPSHQVTQMGQEVILRCVPISNHLYFYWYRQILGQKVEFLVSFYNNEISEKSEIFDDQFSVERPDGSNFTLKIRSTKLEDSAMYFCASSESRTSGGFDHTDTQYFGPGTRLTVL.

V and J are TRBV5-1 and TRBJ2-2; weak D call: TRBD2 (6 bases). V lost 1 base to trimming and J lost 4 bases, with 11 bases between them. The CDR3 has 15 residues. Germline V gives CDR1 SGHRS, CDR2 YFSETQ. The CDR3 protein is CASSLSTSSTGELFF. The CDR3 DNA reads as TGCGCCAGCAGCTTGTCTACTAGCAGCACCGGGGAGCTGTTTTTT. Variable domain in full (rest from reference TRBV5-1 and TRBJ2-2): KAGVTQTPRYLIKTRGQQVTLSCSPISGHRSVSWYQQTPGQGLQFLFEYFSETQRNKGNFPGRFSGRQFSNSRSEMNVSTLELGDSALYLCASSLSTSSTGELFFGEGSRLTVL.

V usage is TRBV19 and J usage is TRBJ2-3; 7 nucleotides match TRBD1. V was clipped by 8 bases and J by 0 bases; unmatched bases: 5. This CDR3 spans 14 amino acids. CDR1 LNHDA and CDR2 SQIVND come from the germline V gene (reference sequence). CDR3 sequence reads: CASATGASTDTQYF. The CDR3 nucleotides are TGTGCCAGTGCAACAGGGGCTAGCACAGATACGCAGTATTTT.

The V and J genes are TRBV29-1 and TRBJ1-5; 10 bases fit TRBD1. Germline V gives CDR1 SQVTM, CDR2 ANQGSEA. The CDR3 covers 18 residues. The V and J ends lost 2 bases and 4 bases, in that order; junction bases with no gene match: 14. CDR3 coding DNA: TGCAGCGTTGAAATCACGATTATAGACAGGGGGCGAAATCAGCCCCAGCATTTT. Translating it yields CSVEITIIDRGRNQPQHF.